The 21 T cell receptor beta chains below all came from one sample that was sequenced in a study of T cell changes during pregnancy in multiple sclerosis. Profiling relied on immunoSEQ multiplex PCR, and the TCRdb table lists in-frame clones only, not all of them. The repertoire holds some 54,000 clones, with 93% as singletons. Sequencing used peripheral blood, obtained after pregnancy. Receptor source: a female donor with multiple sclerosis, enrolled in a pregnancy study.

The CDR3 DNA sequence: TGTGCTAGTGGTTTCTTCCTAGCCGCGTACAATGAGCAGTTCTTC. Translated: CASGFFLAAYNEQFF. This chain links TRBV12-5 with TRBJ2-1, with a tentative D call TRBD2 (5 bases). V lost 3 bases and J 4 bases, leaving 13 bases between the germline ends. This CDR3 contains 15 residues. The germline CDR1 and CDR2 sequences are LGHNT and FRNRAP. Full variable domain (rest looked up from reference TRBV12-5 and TRBJ2-1): DARVTQTPRHKVTEMGQEVTMRCQPILGHNTVFWYRQTMMQGLELLAYFRNRAPLDDSGMPKDRFSAEMPDATLATLKIQPSEPRDSAVYFCASGFFLAAYNEQFFGPGTRLTVL.

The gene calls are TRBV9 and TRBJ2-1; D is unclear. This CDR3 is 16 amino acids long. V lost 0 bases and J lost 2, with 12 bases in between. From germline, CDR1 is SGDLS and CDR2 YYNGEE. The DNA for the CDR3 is TGTGCCAGCAGCGTAGGCGTCGTGGTAGCCTACAATGAGCAGTTCTTC. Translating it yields CASSVGVVVAYNEQFF. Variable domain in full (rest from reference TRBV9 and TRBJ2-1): DSGVTQTPKHLITATGQRVTLRCSPRSGDLSVYWYQQSLDQGLQFLIQYYNGEERAKGNILERFSAQQFPDLHSELNLSSLELGDSALYFCASSVGVVVAYNEQFFGPGTRLTVL.

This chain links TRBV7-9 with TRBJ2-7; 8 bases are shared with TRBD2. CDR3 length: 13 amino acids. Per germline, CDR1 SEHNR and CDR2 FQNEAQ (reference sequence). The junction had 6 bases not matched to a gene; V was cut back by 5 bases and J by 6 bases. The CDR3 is CASSAGLAGEQYF. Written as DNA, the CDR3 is TGTGCCAGCAGCGCAGGACTAGCTGGCGAGCAGTACTTC.

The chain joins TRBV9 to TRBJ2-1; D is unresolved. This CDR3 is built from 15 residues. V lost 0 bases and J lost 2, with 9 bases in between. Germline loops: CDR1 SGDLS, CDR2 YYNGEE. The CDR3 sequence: CASSVDSLTYNEQFF. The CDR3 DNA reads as TGTGCCAGCAGCGTAGACAGTCTCACCTACAATGAGCAGTTCTTC.

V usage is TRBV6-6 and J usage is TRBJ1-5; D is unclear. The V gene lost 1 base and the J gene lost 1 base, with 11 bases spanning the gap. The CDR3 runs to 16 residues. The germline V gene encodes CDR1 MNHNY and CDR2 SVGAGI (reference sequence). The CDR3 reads CASSYLAGRSNQPQHF. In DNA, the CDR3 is TGTGCCAGCAGTTACTTAGCGGGTCGGAGCAATCAGCCCCAGCATTTT.

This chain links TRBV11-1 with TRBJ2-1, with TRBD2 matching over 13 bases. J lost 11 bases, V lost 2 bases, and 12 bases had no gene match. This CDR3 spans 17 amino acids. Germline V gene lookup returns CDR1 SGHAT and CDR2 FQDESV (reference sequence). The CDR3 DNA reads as TGTGCCAGCAGCTTAAAGGGGACTAGCGGGATAAAAGTTAAGCAGTTCTTC. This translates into CASSLKGTSGIKVKQFF.

In DNA, the CDR3 is TGTGCCAGCAGCGCCGGGACTAGCGGAAAGAGCTCCTACAATGAGCAGTTCTTC. Translating it yields CASSAGTSGKSSYNEQFF. The rearrangement uses TRBV9 and TRBJ2-1, with 11 bases lining up with TRBD2. Germline values: CDR1 SGDLS, CDR2 YYNGEE. With V trimmed by 3 bases and J by 0 bases, 8 bases remained unmatched. The CDR3 contains 18 residues.

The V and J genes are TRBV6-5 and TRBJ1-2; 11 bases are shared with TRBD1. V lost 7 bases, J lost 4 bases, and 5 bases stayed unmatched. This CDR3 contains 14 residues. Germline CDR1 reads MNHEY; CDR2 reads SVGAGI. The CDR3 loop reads CASKMGQGGYGYTF. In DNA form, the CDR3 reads TGTGCCAGCAAAATGGGACAGGGGGGCTATGGCTACACCTTC.

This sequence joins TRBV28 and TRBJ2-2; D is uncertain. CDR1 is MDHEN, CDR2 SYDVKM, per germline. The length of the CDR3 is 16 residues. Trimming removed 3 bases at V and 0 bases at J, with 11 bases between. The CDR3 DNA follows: TGTGCCAGCAGTTTTCATACACCATCGAACACCGGGGAGCTGTTTTTT. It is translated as CASSFHTPSNTGELFF.

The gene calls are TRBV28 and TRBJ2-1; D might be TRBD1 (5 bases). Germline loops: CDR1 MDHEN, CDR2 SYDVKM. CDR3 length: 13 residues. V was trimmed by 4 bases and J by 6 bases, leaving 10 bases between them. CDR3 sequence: CASSSGFRNEQFF. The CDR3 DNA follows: TGTGCCAGCAGTTCAGGGTTTCGCAATGAGCAGTTCTTC.

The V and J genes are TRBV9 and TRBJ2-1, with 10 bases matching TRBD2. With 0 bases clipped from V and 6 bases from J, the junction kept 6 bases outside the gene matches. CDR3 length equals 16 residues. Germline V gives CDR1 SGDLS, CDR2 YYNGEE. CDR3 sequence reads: CASSVVRTSGVNEQFF. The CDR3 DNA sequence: TGTGCCAGCAGCGTAGTTAGGACTAGCGGCGTCAATGAGCAGTTCTTC.

The CDR3 reads CASSLVGRTTLTFF. DNA for the CDR3: TGTGCCAGCAGTTTAGTCGGGAGGACTACCTTAACTTTCTTT. The J gene is TRBJ1-1, the V gene TRBV28, with D uncertain. CDR1 MDHEN and CDR2 SYDVKM come from the germline V gene. This CDR3 has 14 residues. Trimming shortened V by 2 bases and J by 12 bases, and 19 bases separated the two germline ends.

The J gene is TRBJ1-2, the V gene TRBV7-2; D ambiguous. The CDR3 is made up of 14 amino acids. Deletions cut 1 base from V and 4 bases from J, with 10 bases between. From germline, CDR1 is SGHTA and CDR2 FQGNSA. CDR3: CASSLDSSRYGYTF. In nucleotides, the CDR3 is TGTGCCAGCAGCTTAGACAGCTCCCGCTATGGCTACACCTTC.

For the CDR3, the DNA is TGTGCCAGCAGTGAAGTTGGAGGGACGGAGACCCAGTACTTC. Protein product: CASSEVGGTETQYF. This chain uses TRBV2 with TRBJ2-5; tentatively, D is TRBD2 (6 bases). V lost 1 base and J lost 5, with 11 bases in between. The CDR3 extends over 14 amino acids. Germline loops: CDR1 SNHLY, CDR2 FYNNEI.

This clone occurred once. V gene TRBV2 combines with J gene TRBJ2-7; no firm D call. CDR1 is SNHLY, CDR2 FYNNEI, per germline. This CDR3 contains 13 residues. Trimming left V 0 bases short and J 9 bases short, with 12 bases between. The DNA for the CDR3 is TGTGCCAGCAGTGAAGCGGTGTCTGGCGGGCAGTACTTC. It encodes CASSEAVSGGQYF. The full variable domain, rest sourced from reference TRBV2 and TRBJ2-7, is EPEVTQTPSHQVTQMGQEVILRCVPISNHLYFYWYRQILGQKVEFLVSFYNNEISEKSEIFDDQFSVERPDGSNFTLKIRSTKLEDSAMYFCASSEAVSGGQYFGPGTRLTVT.

This chain's CDR3 is CASSGPLDRAGTEAFF. The CDR3 DNA sequence: TGTGCCAGCAGCGGCCCCTTGGACAGGGCGGGAACTGAAGCTTTCTTT. This sequence joins TRBV9 and TRBJ1-1, with TRBD1 identical over 8 bases. CDR3 length equals 16 residues. Germline trimming cut 3 bases from V and 5 bases from J; bases unmatched to any gene: 12. Germline assignment: CDR1 SGDLS and CDR2 YYNGEE.

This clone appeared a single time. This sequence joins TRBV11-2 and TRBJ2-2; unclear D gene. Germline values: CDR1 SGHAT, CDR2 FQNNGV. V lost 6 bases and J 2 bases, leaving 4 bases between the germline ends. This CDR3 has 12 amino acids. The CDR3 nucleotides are TGTGCCAGCAGGGCTAACACCGGGGAGCTGTTTTTT. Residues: CASRANTGELFF.

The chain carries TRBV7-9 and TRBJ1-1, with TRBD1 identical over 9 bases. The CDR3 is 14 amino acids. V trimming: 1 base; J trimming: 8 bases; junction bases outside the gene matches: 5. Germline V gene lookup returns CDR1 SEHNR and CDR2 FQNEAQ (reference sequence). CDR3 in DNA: TGTGCCAGCAGCTTAGACAGGGGGCTAACCGAAGCTTTCTTT. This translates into CASSLDRGLTEAFF. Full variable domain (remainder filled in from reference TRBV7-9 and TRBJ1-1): DTGVSQNPRHKITKRGQNVTFRCDPISEHNRLYWYRQTLGQGPEFLTYFQNEAQLEKSRLLSDRFSAERPKGSFSTLEIQRTEQGDSAMYLCASSLDRGLTEAFFGQGTRLTVV.

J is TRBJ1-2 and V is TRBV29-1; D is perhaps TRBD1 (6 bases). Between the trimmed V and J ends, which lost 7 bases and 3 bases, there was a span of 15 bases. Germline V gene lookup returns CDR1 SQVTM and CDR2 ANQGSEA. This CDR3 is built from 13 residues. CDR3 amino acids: CSALRGADYGYTF. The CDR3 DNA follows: TGCAGCGCCCTCCGGGGGGCCGACTATGGCTACACCTTC.

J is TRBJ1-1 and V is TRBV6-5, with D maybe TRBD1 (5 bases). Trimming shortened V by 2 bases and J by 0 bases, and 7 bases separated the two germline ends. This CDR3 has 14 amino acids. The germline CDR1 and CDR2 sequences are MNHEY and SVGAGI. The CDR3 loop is CASSYQGLNTEAFF. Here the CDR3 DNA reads TGTGCCAGCAGTTACCAGGGTTTGAACACTGAAGCTTTCTTT.

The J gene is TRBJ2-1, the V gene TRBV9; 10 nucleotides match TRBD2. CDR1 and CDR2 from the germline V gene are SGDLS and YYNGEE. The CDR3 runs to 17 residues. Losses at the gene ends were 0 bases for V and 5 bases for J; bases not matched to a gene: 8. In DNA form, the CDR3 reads TGTGCCAGCAGCGTAGATCCCCTAGCGGGAGTGCACAATGAGCAGTTCTTC. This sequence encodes CASSVDPLAGVHNEQFF.